This TCR beta chain was obtained from a study of blood T cell repertoires in COVID-19 (dated by TCRdb to 2019 to 2021). With regard to the full study: Samples covering the acute and convalescent phases of COVID-19 were provided by collaborators in the United States, Italy and Spain. The material from the prospective study consisted of cDNA or gDNA derived from T cells, B-cell-depleted T cells, or PBMCs. The dataset comprised deeply sampled blood TCRbeta repertoires from subjects exposed to, actively infected with, or recovered from COVID-19. The repertoires were released in a freely available public database intended as a resource for research on the immune response to SARS-CoV-2. The samples were drawn from two sources: the first 160 participants of the ongoing ImmuneRACE study, and approximately 1,300 subjects contributed by 6 global collaborators. A de-identified subject ID, COVID-19 status, age in years and sex were almost always included in the sample metadata. Where available, HLA class I and class II types were obtained from metadata supplied by the sample provider rather than from assay-based typing. Broader findings and caveats from the paper: The amount of clinical and demographic metadata varied by source and participant and was provided uncurated.

To note about this clone: Its binding antigen is unknown. Within one base of it there is no much larger clone, and no base qualities were kept.

TCRbeta CDR3 regions were amplified from genomic DNA using the immunoSEQ Assay, a bias-controlled multiplex PCR. The authors' pipeline ran thus. Within the assay, amplification of reference gene primers was used to estimate how many nucleated cells each sample contained. To quantify the absolute abundance of each unique TCRbeta CDR3 rearrangement, sequence reads were collapsed and filtered. For each sample, productive Simpson clonality was calculated by taking the square root of Simpson's diversity index across productive rearrangements. What TCRdb holds here is the immuneACCESS table cut down to in-frame rearrangements. Part of the clones is not present; checked against another copy, under half of the missing clones reflect an unresolved V gene, and the others are unexplained. V and J calls and clone size are given by that table; D and trimming were obtained from the DNA. Here the sample has 100,000 to 150,000 clones; over 60% occur a single time. The ten largest account for approximately 1.9% of the sample.

From the cysteine up to the phenylalanine, the CDR3 has a length of 13 residues. Only the CDR3 portion is preserved as DNA: 39 bases, with reading frame beginning at the first base. The germline V gene supplies CDR1 SNHLY and CDR2 FYNNEI. V and J are trimmed by 6 bases and 3 bases, and the gene matches miss 4 bases of the junction. Collaborating institutions collected whole blood in K2EDTA tubes following their own protocols. For TCRbeta analysis, collaborators shipped samples as frozen whole blood, isolated PBMCs, or DNA extracted from either of those sample types. Sequences were obtained from peripheral blood. The chain is encoded by TRBV2 joined to TRBJ1-1, with 7 bases matching TRBD1. The source is a woman in her 70s with acute or convalescent COVID-19. The encoded CDR3 is CASRAGTDTEAFF. At the DNA level, the sequence is TGTGCCAGCAGGGCTGGGACAGACACTGAAGCTTTCTTT.